A single sample gave rise to the 9 T cell receptor beta chains below, sequenced in a study of regulatory T cells in long-lasting Graves disease. Time point in this sample: persistent/refractory GD, antithyroid drugs over 5 years with positive TRAb. RNA from PBMCs was the source of the TCR library. HTBI primers from iRepertoire and Arm-PCR of CDR3 regions yielded the TCR beta libraries. MiXCR, applied by TCRdb to the multiplex PCR reads, yields one record per CDR3 protein. The sample lists about 470,000 distinct CDR3 sequences; around a fifth were seen once. The input for sequencing was peripheral blood mononuclear cells (PBMCs), taken when the disease was refractory, from a patient treated with antithyroid drugs. These receptors were collected from a female donor with Graves disease.

At least ten counts were recorded for this clonotype. The CDR3 sequence: CASSPWGESNQPQHF. The CDR3 nucleotides are TGTGCCAGCAGCCCCTGGGGGGAAAGCAATCAGCCCCAGCATTTT. The chain recombines TRBV28 with TRBJ1-5, with TRBD1 as a possible D gene (5 bases). Germline V lookup: CDR1 MDHEN, CDR2 SYDVKM. The CDR3 extends over 15 amino acids. Trimming took 6 bases from V and 1 from J, leaving 13 bases between them. Based on the CDR3 plus reference TRBV28 and TRBJ1-5, the full variable domain is DVKVTQSSRYLVKRTGEKVFLECVQDMDHENMFWYRQDPGLGLRLIYFSYDVKMKEKGDIPEGYSVSREKKERFSLILESASTNQTSMYLCASSPWGESNQPQHFGDGTRLSIL.

The chain couples TRBV19 to TRBJ1-2, with D perhaps matching TRBD1 (5 bases). Looked up from germline, CDR1 is LNHDA and CDR2 is SQIVND (reference sequence). The CDR3 contains 14 residues. V gave up 4 bases and J gave up 3 bases, with 12 bases separating them. This CDR3 reads CASSKGAEDYGYTF. CDR3 coding DNA: TGTGCCAGTAGTAAAGGGGCTGAGGACTATGGCTACACCTTC.

The gene calls are TRBV7-9 and TRBJ1-5; D is possibly TRBD1 (5 bases). The CDR3 is made up of 16 amino acids. With 1 base removed from V and 4 bases from J, the gap between germline ends came to 14 bases. In germline, CDR1 is SEHNR, CDR2 FQNEAQ (reference sequence). The CDR3 DNA reads as TGTGCCAGCAGCTTAGGGGGACGAGACCTGAATCAGCCCCAGCATTTT. This codes for CASSLGGRDLNQPQHF.

In its sample, this clonotype was seen a few times. The gene calls are TRBV28 and TRBJ2-7, with 7 bases that match TRBD2. The CDR3 sequence is 15 residues long. With 5 bases clipped from V and 0 bases from J, the junction kept 7 bases outside the gene matches. Germline CDR1 and CDR2: MDHEN and SYDVKM. CDR3 protein: CASSHLGGSSYEQYF. The CDR3 DNA reads as TGTGCCAGCAGTCACCTGGGGGGGAGCTCCTACGAGCAGTACTTC.

Of note for this clonotype: One end of the junction does not line up with germline, which may come from a read error. The chain uses TRBV29-1 and TRBJ2-7; no clear D. The V gene's germline CDR1 is SQVTM and CDR2 ANQGSEA. This CDR3 is 12 amino acids long. For the CDR3, the DNA is TGCAGCGTTGTGGACCAGTCCTACCAGCAGTACTTC. Protein sequence: CSVVDQSYQQYF.

This clonotype was counted ten times or more. The V and J genes are TRBV24-1 and TRBJ2-3; D is unclear. This CDR3 has 16 residues. The V gene's germline CDR1 is KGHDR and CDR2 SFDVKD. V lost 2 bases to trimming and J lost 1 base, with 12 bases between them. CDR3 protein: CATSDSVSQGTDTQYF. Written as DNA, the CDR3 is TGTGCCACCAGTGATTCGGTCTCCCAAGGCACAGATACGCAGTATTTT.

The rearrangement joins TRBV2 to TRBJ1-6, with a tentative D call TRBD1 (5 bases). Germline CDR1 SNHLY, CDR2 FYNNEI. The CDR3 sequence is 15 residues long. The V and J ends lost 7 bases and 7 bases respectively, with 17 bases between them. Here the CDR3 DNA reads TGTGCCAGCACCAGGGAGGAATTCGGGAATTCACCCCTCCACTTT. Protein product: CASTREEFGNSPLHF. Supplemented by reference TRBV2 and TRBJ1-6, the full variable domain reads EPEVTQTPSHQVTQMGQEVILRCVPISNHLYFYWYRQILGQKVEFLVSFYNNEISEKSEIFDDQFSVERPDGSNFTLKIRSTKLEDSAMYFCASTREEFGNSPLHFGNGTRLTVT.

This clonotype was recorded many times. V and J are TRBV12-5 and TRBJ1-5; weak D call: TRBD1 (5 bases). V lost 4 bases and J 7 bases, leaving 23 bases between the germline ends. CDR3 length: 17 amino acids. Germline V lookup: CDR1 LGHNT, CDR2 FRNRAP. The CDR3 DNA reads as TGTGCTAGTGGTTCTCTAACTGTAGAGGGGATTGGACAGCCCCAGCATTTT. This encodes CASGSLTVEGIGQPQHF.

V is TRBV13 and J is TRBJ2-1; 8 bases match TRBD2. The CDR3 is made up of 16 amino acids. V lost 5 bases to trimming and J lost 4 bases; unmatched junction nucleotides: 10. Germline values: CDR1 PRHDT, CDR2 FYEKMQ (reference sequence). Written as DNA, the CDR3 is TGTGCCAGCAGCCCCCCTCTTAGCGGGACTTACAATGAGCAGTTCTTC. This gives the protein CASSPPLSGTYNEQFF.